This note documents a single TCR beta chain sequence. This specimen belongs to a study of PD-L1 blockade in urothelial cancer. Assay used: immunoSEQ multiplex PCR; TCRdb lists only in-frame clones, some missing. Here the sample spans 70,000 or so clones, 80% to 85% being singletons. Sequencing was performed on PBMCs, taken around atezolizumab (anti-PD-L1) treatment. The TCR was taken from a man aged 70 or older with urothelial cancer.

The CDR3 sequence: CASSQPWTRASTDTQYF. CDR3 DNA: TGCGCCAGCAGCCAACCTTGGACTAGGGCAAGCACAGATACGCAGTATTTT. The gene calls are TRBV4-1 and TRBJ2-3, with TRBD2 matching 7 bases. CDR3 length: 17 amino acids. Germline V lookup: CDR1 MGHRA, CDR2 YSYEKL. J lost 0 bases, V lost 2 bases, and 8 bases had no gene match.